This passage covers 24 T cell receptor beta chains from one sample sequenced in a study of T cells in Graves' hyperthyroidism and ophthalmopathy. It was RNA transcripts that yielded the amplified TCR beta CDR3 regions. First-round RT-PCR of the TCR CDR3 relied on the HTBI primer set. MiXCR, applied by TCRdb to the multiplex PCR reads, yields one record per CDR3 protein. Of under 400,000 distinct CDR3 sequences listed, 15% to 19% are singletons. Specimen: blood. Receptor source: a woman under 30 with Graves' hyperthyroidism that later progressed to Graves' ophthalmopathy.

This clonotype was recorded at least ten times. The rearrangement uses TRBV7-2 and TRBJ2-7, with 14 bases aligning to TRBD2. The CDR3 has 18 residues. The V gene's germline CDR1 is SGHTA and CDR2 FQGNSA. Unmatched junction bases numbered 6, after V lost 1 base and J lost 1 base. Here the CDR3 DNA reads TGTGCCAGCAGCTTAGGAGTTGGACTAGCGGGAGGTTCCTACGAGCAGTACTTC. Translated: CASSLGVGLAGGSYEQYF.

There are many counts of this clonotype. J is TRBJ2-5 and V is TRBV11-2, with no clear D. The V gene lost 5 bases and the J gene lost 0 bases, with 7 bases spanning the gap. CDR3 length: 13 residues. Germline lookup yields CDR1 SGHAT and CDR2 FQNNGV. Here the CDR3 DNA reads TGTGCCAGCAGCGTAGGGCACCAAGAGACCCAGTACTTC. This sequence encodes CASSVGHQETQYF. Full variable domain (remainder filled in from reference TRBV11-2 and TRBJ2-5): EAGVAQSPRYKIIEKRQSVAFWCNPISGHATLYWYQQILGQGPKLLIQFQNNGVVDDSQLPKDRFSAERLKGVDSTLKIQPAKLEDSAVYLCASSVGHQETQYFGPGTRLLVL.

In this sample, this clonotype turned up many times. V and J are TRBV25-1 and TRBJ2-2; D is uncertain. The CDR3 covers 16 residues. Germline V lookup: CDR1 MGHDK, CDR2 SYGVNS. Trimming removed 8 bases at V and 2 bases at J, with 18 bases between. The DNA of the CDR3 is TGTGCCAGCGGATCCATGGGTCTCGCTAACACCGGGGAGCTGTTTTTT. The encoded protein is CASGSMGLANTGELFF.

This clonotype was counted at least ten times. J is TRBJ2-3 and V is TRBV20-1, with D perhaps assigned TRBD1 or TRBD2 (5 bases each). The V gene's germline CDR1 is DFQATT and CDR2 SNEGSKA (reference sequence). The ends were cut back, 3 bases at V and 11 bases at J, with 12 bases in the middle. The CDR3 sequence is 11 residues long. CDR3 in amino acids: CSASGGIVQYF. DNA for the CDR3: TGCAGTGCTAGTGGGGGAATAGTGCAGTATTTT.

The gene calls are TRBV5-4 and TRBJ1-4, with a tentative D call TRBD1 (5 bases). In germline, CDR1 is SGHNT, CDR2 YYREEE (reference sequence). There are 15 residues in the CDR3. V lost 3 bases and J 8 bases, leaving 17 bases between the germline ends. The CDR3 here is CASSSSSGVSEKLFF. The DNA of the CDR3 is TGTGCCAGCAGCTCCTCTTCGGGGGTATCGGAAAAACTGTTTTTT.

In this sample, this clonotype turned up many times. V is TRBV20-1 and J is TRBJ2-1; D is possibly TRBD2 (6 bases). V was trimmed by 6 bases and J by 6 bases, leaving 18 bases between them. CDR3 size: 14 residues. Germline CDR1 is DFQATT and CDR2 is SNEGSKA (reference sequence). The CDR3 protein is CSASPSGGSNEQFF. The CDR3 nucleotides are TGCAGTGCCTCCCCCTCCGGAGGGAGCAATGAGCAGTTCTTC.

The CDR3 nucleotides are TGTGCCAGCAGCTTGCCGACAGGTCTCACAGATACGCAGTATTTT. The encoded protein is CASSLPTGLTDTQYF. The rearrangement joins TRBV5-4 to TRBJ2-3; tentative D call: TRBD1 (6 bases). Per the germline V gene, CDR1 is SGHNT and CDR2 is YYREEE (reference sequence). This CDR3 contains 15 residues. Trimming shortened V by 1 base and J by 2 bases, and 11 bases separated the two germline ends.

This clonotype was detected only a few times. The chain has TRBV6-1 and TRBJ1-5; D remains unclear. Germline V CDR1 and CDR2: MNHNS, SASEGT. V lost 7 bases and J lost 0, with 7 bases in between. CDR3 size: 13 residues. This chain's CDR3 is CASKLPSNQPQHF. For the CDR3, the DNA is TGTGCCAGCAAATTGCCTAGCAATCAGCCCCAGCATTTT.

The CDR3 protein is CASSPGPLAGVPYEQYF. The CDR3 nucleotides read TGTGCCAGCTCACCAGGTCCTCTAGCGGGAGTTCCCTACGAGCAGTACTTC. This chain uses TRBV18 with TRBJ2-7, with 10 bases aligning to TRBD2. V trimming: 2 bases; J trimming: 2 bases; junction bases outside the gene matches: 9. From germline, CDR1 is KGHSH and CDR2 LQKENI. This CDR3 is built from 17 residues. Full variable domain (remainder filled in from reference TRBV18 and TRBJ2-7): NAGVMQNPRHLVRRRGQEARLRCSPMKGHSHVYWYRQLPEEGLKFMVYLQKENIIDESGMPKERFSAEFPKEGPSILRIQQVVRGDSAAYFCASSPGPLAGVPYEQYFGPGTRLTVT.

A few counts support this clonotype. This rearrangement joins TRBV16 to TRBJ2-1; D possibly corresponds to TRBD1 (6 bases). The CDR3 covers 13 residues. The V and J ends lost 2 bases and 5 bases respectively, with 7 bases between them. Germline assignment: CDR1 KGHSY and CDR2 FQNENV. CDR3 region: CASSQTGNNEQFF. The CDR3 coding sequence is TGTGCCAGCAGCCAAACAGGGAACAATGAGCAGTTCTTC.

This clonotype has at least ten counts. The rearrangement links TRBV3-1 to TRBJ1-2, with D maybe TRBD1 (6 bases). Trimming pared 4 bases from V and 2 bases from J, leaving 11 bases between. This CDR3 contains 14 residues. Germline CDR1 is LGHDT and CDR2 is YNNKEL (reference sequence). The CDR3 region has the DNA TGTGCCAGCAGCCCAGGACAGAAGAACTATGGCTACACCTTC. This encodes CASSPGQKNYGYTF. The entire variable domain, with the rest obtained from reference TRBV3-1 and TRBJ1-2, is as follows: DTAVSQTPKYLVTQMGNDKSIKCEQNLGHDTMYWYKQDSKKFLKIMFSYNNKELIINETVPNRFSPKSPDKAHLNLHINSLELGDSAVYFCASSPGQKNYGYTFGSGTRLTVV.

Here the CDR3 DNA reads TGTGCCAGTAGTACGACAGGGTTGGTGAACACTGAAGCTTTCTTT. Its protein product is CASSTTGLVNTEAFF. The chain links TRBV19 to TRBJ1-1, with 7 bases matching TRBD1. The V gene end was trimmed by 4 bases and the J gene end by 0 bases; junction bases not matched to a gene: 5. This CDR3 spans 15 amino acids. Germline CDR1 is LNHDA and CDR2 is SQIVND (reference sequence). The full variable domain, its missing parts supplied by reference TRBV19 and TRBJ1-1, is DGGITQSPKYLFRKEGQNVTLSCEQNLNHDAMYWYRQDPGQGLRLIYYSQIVNDFQKGDIAEGYSVSREKKESFPLTVTSAQKNPTAFYLCASSTTGLVNTEAFFGQGTRLTVV.

This clonotype was recorded many times. The rearrangement joins TRBV20-1 to TRBJ2-3, with 10 bases identical to TRBD2. The CDR3 totals 17 residues. Trimming removed 0 bases from V and 0 bases from J; junction bases left unmatched: 6. Germline CDR1 is DFQATT and CDR2 is SNEGSKA (reference sequence). CDR3 coding DNA: TGCAGTGCTAGAGATAACCCTAGCGGGGGAAGCACAGATACGCAGTATTTT. Encoded protein: CSARDNPSGGSTDTQYF.

This sequence joins TRBV5-1 and TRBJ2-1; D call uncertain. Germline V gene sequence: CDR1 SGHRS, CDR2 YFSETQ. V lost 6 bases to trimming and J lost 8 bases, with 12 bases between them. The length of the CDR3 is 12 residues. CDR3: CASTTRSDEQFF. The CDR3 region has the DNA TGCGCCAGCACCACCCGAAGCGATGAGCAGTTCTTC.

This clonotype was seen a handful of times. The rearrangement uses TRBV11-3 and TRBJ2-7; TRBD1 matches at 7 bases. J gave up 5 bases and V 5 bases, and 3 bases lay outside the gene matches. CDR3 length: 12 residues. CDR1 and CDR2 (germline): SGHNT, YENEEA. CDR3 DNA: TGTGCCAGCAGCGGGGACAGTAACGAGCAGTACTTC. Translation gives CASSGDSNEQYF.

The sample holds many counts of this clonotype. The chain recombines TRBV12-3 or TRBV12-4 with TRBJ2-1; 9 bases are a match to TRBD1. The CDR3 runs to 15 residues. J lost 8 bases, V lost 5 bases, and 10 bases had no gene match. The CDR3 here is CASSRSGTGRDEQFF. The CDR3 DNA follows: TGTGCCAGCAGTCGCTCCGGGACAGGGAGGGATGAGCAGTTCTTC.

This clonotype was counted many times. V is TRBV24-1 and J is TRBJ2-1, with 8 bases fitting TRBD1. Per the germline V gene, CDR1 is KGHDR and CDR2 is SFDVKD. V gave up 2 bases and J gave up 6 bases; unmatched junction bases: 5. CDR3 length: 15 residues. CDR3 nucleotide sequence: TGTGCCACCAGTGATTACCCCGACAGGGGCAATGAGCAGTTCTTC. It specifies CATSDYPDRGNEQFF.

The rearrangement joins TRBV19 to TRBJ2-3; 9 nucleotides line up with TRBD2. The germline gives CDR1 LNHDA, CDR2 SQIVND (reference sequence). Unmatched junction bases numbered 6, after V lost 8 bases and J lost 0 bases. This CDR3 is 15 amino acids long. In DNA, the CDR3 is TGTGCCAGTGGGTGGACTAGCGATAGCACAGATACGCAGTATTTT. It translates to CASGWTSDSTDTQYF.

The sample holds many counts of this clonotype. The rearrangement links TRBV2 to TRBJ2-7, with D possibly being TRBD1 (5 bases). CDR3 size: 14 residues. Germline-derived CDR1 and CDR2 are SNHLY and FYNNEI. The V gene lost 7 bases and the J gene lost 2 bases, with 15 bases spanning the gap. CDR3 sequence: CASTDGQTAYEQYF. The CDR3 bases are TGTGCCAGCACCGACGGCCAGACAGCCTACGAGCAGTACTTC.

This chain uses TRBV12-3 or TRBV12-4 with TRBJ2-2; D unclear. The CDR3 loop spans 16 amino acids. The germline V and J ends were trimmed by 7 bases and 0 bases, with 15 bases remaining between them. This CDR3 reads CASTVVWQANTGELFF. The CDR3 bases are TGTGCCAGCACGGTGGTCTGGCAGGCGAACACCGGGGAGCTGTTTTTT.

This clonotype appeared many times. This chain uses TRBV20-1 with TRBJ1-1; 7 bases align to TRBD1. CDR3 size: 12 residues. V gave up 6 bases and J gave up 6 bases; unmatched junction bases: 7. Germline CDR1 is DFQATT and CDR2 is SNEGSKA (reference sequence). The CDR3: CSARQGLAEAFF. Here the CDR3 DNA reads TGCAGTGCGAGACAGGGCTTAGCTGAAGCTTTCTTT.

The table lists this clonotype with many counts. The chain joins TRBV27 to TRBJ2-2; weak D call: TRBD1 (6 bases). The CDR3 covers 15 residues. Germline CDR1 reads MNHEY; CDR2 reads SMNVEV (reference sequence). The V gene lost 2 bases and the J gene lost 2 bases, with 9 bases spanning the gap. The CDR3 DNA follows: TGTGCCAGCAGTTTAGGGGGACAAAACACCGGGGAGCTGTTTTTT. Translated: CASSLGGQNTGELFF.

This clonotype was observed a few times. The chain uses TRBV6-1 and TRBJ2-3; no firm D call. The CDR3 runs to 14 residues. Trimming removed 1 base at V and 6 bases at J, with 11 bases between. Per the germline V gene, CDR1 is MNHNS and CDR2 is SASEGT. The CDR3 spells CASSEGKGGDTQYF. In DNA form, the CDR3 reads TGTGCCAGCAGTGAAGGGAAGGGTGGGGATACGCAGTATTTT.

This sequence joins TRBV2 and TRBJ2-7, with TRBD2 matching over 9 bases. The CDR3 consists of 16 residues. V shed 8 bases and J 2 bases; nucleotides not matched to a gene: 13. Germline CDR1 SNHLY, CDR2 FYNNEI. The CDR3 bases are TGTGCCAGCCTTCCCTCTCCACTAGCGGGCACCTACGAGCAGTACTTC. Its protein is CASLPSPLAGTYEQYF.